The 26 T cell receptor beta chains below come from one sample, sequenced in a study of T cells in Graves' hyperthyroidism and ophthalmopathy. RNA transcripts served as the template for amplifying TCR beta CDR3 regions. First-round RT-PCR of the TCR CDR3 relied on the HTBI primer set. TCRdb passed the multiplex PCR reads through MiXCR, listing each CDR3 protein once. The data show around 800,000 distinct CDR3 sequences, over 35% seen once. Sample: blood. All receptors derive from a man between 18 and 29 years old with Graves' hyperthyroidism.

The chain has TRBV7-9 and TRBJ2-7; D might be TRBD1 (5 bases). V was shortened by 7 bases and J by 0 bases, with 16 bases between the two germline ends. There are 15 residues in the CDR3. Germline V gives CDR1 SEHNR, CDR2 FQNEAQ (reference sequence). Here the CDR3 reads CASTSEVGVSYEQYF. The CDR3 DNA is TGTGCCAGCACATCCGAGGTAGGGGTCTCCTACGAGCAGTACTTC.

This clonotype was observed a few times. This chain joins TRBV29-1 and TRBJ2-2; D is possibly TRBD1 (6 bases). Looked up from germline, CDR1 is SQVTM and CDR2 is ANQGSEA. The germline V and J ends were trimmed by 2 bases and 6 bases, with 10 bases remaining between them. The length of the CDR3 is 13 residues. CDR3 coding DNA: TGCAGCGTTGAATCCCAGGGGTCCGGGGAGCTGTTTTTT. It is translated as CSVESQGSGELFF.

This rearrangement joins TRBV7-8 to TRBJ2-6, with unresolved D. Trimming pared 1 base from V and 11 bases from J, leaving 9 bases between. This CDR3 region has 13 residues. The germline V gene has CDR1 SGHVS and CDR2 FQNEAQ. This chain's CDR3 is CASSLELTYVLTF. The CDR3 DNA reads TGTGCCAGCAGCTTAGAGCTGACCTACGTCCTGACTTTC.

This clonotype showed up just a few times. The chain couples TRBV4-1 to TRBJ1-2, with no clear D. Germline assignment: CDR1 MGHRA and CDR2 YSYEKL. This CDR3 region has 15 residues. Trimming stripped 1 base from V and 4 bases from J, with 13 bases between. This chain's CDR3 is CASSQATLRSYGYTF. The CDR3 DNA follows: TGCGCCAGCAGCCAAGCGACACTGAGAAGCTATGGCTACACCTTC.

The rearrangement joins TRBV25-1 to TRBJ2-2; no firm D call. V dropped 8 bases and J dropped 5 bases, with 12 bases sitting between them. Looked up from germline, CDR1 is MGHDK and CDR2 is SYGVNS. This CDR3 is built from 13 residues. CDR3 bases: TGTGCCAGCCAACTGGAAAATACCGGGGAGCTGTTTTTT. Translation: CASQLENTGELFF.

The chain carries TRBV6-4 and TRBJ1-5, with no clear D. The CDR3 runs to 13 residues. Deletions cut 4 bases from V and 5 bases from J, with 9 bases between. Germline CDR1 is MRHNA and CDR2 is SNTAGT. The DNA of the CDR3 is TGTGCCAGCAGTGGTAGGGTCGATCAGCCCCAGCATTTT. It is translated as CASSGRVDQPQHF.

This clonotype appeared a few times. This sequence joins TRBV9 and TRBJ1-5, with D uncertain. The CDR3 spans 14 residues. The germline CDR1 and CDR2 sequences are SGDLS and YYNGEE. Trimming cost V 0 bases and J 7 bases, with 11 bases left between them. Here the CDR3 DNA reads TGTGCCAGCAGCGTAGGCGGCTCAGGCCAGCCCCAGCATTTT. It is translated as CASSVGGSGQPQHF.

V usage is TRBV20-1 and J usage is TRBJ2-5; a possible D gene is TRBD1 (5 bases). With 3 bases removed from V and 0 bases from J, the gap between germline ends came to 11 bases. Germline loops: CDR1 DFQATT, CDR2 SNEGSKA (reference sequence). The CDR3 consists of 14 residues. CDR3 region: CSASIAGYQETQYF. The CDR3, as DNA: TGCAGTGCTAGTATTGCAGGGTACCAAGAGACCCAGTACTTC.

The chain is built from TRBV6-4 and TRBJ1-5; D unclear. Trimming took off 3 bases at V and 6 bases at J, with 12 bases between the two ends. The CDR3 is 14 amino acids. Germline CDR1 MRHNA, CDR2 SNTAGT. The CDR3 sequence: CASSEQATGQPQHF. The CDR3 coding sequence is TGTGCCAGCAGTGAGCAAGCTACGGGTCAGCCCCAGCATTTT.

CDR3 sequence reads: CASSEQIGDSYTF. Here the CDR3 DNA reads TGCGCCAGCAGCGAACAGATAGGGGACAGCTACACCTTC. The chain is built from TRBV5-1 and TRBJ1-2; tentative D call: TRBD1 (6 bases). This CDR3 region has 13 residues. Germline loops: CDR1 SGHRS, CDR2 YFSETQ. V lost 4 bases and J lost 9, with 16 bases in between.

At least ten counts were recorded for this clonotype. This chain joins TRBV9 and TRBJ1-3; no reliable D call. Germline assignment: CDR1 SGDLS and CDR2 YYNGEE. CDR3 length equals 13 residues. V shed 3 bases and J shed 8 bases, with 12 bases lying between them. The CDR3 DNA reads TGTGCCAGCAGCGCCGGGGTGGAAGACACCATATATTTT. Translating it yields CASSAGVEDTIYF.

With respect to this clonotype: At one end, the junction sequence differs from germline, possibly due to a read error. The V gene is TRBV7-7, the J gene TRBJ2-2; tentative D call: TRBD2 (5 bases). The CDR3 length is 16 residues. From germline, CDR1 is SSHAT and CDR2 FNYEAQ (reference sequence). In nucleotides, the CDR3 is TGTGCTAGCAGCTTAAAGGGATCCCTAGCACCCGGGGAGCTGTTTTTT. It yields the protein CASSLKGSLAPGELFF.

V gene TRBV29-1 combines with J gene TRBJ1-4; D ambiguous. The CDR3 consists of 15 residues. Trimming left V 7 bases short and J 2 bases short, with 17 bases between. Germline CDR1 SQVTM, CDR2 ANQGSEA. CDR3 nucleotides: TGCAGCGCCCGACGGGGAGATGGGACTAATGAAAAACTGTTTTTT. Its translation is CSARRGDGTNEKLFF.

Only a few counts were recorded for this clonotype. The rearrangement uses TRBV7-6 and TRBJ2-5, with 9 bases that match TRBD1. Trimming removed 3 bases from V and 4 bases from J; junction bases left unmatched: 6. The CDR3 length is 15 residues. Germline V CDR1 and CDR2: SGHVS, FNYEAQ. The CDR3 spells CASSFRTGDRETQYF. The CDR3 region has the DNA TGTGCCAGCAGCTTCCGGACAGGGGATCGAGAGACCCAGTACTTC. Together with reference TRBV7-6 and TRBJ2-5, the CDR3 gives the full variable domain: GAGVSQSPRYKVTKRGQDVALRCDPISGHVSLYWYRQALGQGPEFLTYFNYEAQQDKSGLPNDRFSAERPEGSISTLTIQRTEQRDSAMYRCASSFRTGDRETQYFGPGTRLLVL.

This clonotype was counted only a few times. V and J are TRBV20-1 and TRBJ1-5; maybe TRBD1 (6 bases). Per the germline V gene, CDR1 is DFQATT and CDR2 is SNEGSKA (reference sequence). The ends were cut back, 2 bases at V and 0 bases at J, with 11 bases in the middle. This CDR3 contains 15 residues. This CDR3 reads CSARRGEPSNQPQHF. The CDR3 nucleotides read TGCAGTGCTAGAAGGGGGGAGCCTAGCAATCAGCCCCAGCATTTT.

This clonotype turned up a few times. CDR3 region: CASSFGQASLQETQYF. Written as DNA, the CDR3 is TGTGCCAGCAGCTTCGGACAGGCCAGCCTCCAAGAGACCCAGTACTTC. V gene TRBV11-2 combines with J gene TRBJ2-5, with 7 bases matching TRBD1. V lost 3 bases, J lost 1 base, and 8 bases stayed unmatched. The CDR3 loop spans 16 amino acids. Germline V gives CDR1 SGHAT, CDR2 FQNNGV.

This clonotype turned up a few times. The CDR3 DNA reads TGCAGTGCAACCGGGACAGAGTCCTACGAGCAGTACTTC. This gives the protein CSATGTESYEQYF. The V gene is TRBV20-1, the J gene TRBJ2-7; 7 bases are shared with TRBD1. The V gene end was trimmed by 6 bases and the J gene end by 1 base; junction bases not matched to a gene: 6. This CDR3 has 13 amino acids. Germline CDR1 DFQATT, CDR2 SNEGSKA (reference sequence).

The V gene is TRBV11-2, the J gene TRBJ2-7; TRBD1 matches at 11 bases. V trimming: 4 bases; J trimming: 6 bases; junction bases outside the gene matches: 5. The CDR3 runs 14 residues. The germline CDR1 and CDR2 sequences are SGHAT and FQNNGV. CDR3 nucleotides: TGTGCCAGCAGCTACGGACAGGGGGCTTTCGAGCAGTACTTC. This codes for CASSYGQGAFEQYF.

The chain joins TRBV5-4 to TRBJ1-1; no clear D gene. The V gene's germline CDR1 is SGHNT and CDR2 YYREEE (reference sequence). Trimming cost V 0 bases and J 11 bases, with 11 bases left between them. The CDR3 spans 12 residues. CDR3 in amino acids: CASSLEKSRAFF. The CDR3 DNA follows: TGTGCCAGCAGCTTGGAAAAGAGTAGGGCTTTCTTT.

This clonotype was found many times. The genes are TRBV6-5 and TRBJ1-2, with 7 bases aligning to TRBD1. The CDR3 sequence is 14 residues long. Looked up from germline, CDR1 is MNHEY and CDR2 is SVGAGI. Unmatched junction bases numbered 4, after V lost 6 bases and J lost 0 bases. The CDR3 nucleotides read TGTGCCAGCAGACAGGGGACCTCTAACTATGGCTACACCTTC. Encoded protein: CASRQGTSNYGYTF.

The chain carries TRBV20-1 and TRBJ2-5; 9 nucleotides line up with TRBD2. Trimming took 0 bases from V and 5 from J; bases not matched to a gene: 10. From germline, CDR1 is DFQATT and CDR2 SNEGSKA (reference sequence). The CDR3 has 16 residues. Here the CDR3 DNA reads TGCAGTGCTAGAGAATCTAGCGGGGTCACCGGGGAGACCCAGTACTTC. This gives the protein CSARESSGVTGETQYF.

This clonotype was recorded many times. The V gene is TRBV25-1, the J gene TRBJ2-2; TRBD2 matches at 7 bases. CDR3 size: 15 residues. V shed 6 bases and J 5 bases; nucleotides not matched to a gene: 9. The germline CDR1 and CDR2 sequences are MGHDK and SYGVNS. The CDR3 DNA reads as TGTGCCAGCAGCGACGGGACTACGGATACCGGGGAGCTGTTTTTT. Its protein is CASSDGTTDTGELFF.

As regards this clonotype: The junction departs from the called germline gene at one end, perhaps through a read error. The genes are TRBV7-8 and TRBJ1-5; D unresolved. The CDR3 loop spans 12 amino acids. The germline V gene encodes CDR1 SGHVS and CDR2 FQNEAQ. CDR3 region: CASSLASGAQHF. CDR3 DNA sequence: TGTGCCAGCAGCCTAGCCTCCGGGGCCCAGCATTTT.

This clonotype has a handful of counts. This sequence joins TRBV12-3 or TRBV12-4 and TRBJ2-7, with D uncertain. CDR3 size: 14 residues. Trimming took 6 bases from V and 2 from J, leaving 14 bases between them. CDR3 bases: TGTGCCAGCAGCTCTCAGCCTTCGACCTACGAGCAGTACTTC. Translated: CASSSQPSTYEQYF.

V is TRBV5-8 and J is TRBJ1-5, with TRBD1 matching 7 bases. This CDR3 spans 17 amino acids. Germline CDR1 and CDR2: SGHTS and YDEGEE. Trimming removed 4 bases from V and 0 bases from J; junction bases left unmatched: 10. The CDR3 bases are TGTGCCAGCAGCCTGTCCGGGACAGAATATAGCAATCAGCCCCAGCATTTT. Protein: CASSLSGTEYSNQPQHF.

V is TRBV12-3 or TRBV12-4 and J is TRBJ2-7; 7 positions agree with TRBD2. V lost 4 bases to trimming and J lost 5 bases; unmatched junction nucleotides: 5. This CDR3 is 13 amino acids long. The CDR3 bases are TGTGCCAGCAGTTGGGCAGGGAGGGACGAGCAGTACTTC. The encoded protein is CASSWAGRDEQYF.